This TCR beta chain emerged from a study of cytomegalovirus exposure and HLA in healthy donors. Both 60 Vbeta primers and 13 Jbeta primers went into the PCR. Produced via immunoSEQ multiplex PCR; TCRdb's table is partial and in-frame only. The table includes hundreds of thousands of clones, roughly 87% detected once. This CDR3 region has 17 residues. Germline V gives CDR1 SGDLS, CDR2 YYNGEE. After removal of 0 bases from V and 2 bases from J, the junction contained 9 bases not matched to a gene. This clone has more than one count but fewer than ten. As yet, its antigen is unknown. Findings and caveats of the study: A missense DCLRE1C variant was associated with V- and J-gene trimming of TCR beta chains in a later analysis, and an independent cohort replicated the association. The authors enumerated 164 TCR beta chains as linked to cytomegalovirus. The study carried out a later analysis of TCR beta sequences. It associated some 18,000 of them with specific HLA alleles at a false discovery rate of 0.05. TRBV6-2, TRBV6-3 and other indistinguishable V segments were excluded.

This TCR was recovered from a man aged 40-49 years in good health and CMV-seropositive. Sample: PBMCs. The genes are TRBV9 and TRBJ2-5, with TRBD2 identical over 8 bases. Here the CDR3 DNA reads TGTGCCAGCAGCGTAGTCCCGGGACTAGGTGGACAAGAGACCCAGTACTTC. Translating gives CASSVVPGLGGQETQYF. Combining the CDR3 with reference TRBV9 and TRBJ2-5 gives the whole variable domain DSGVTQTPKHLITATGQRVTLRCSPRSGDLSVYWYQQSLDQGLQFLIQYYNGEERAKGNILERFSAQQFPDLHSELNLSSLELGDSALYFCASSVVPGLGGQETQYFGPGTRLLVL.